One sample yielded the 9 T cell receptor beta chains listed below, sequenced in a study of cytomegalovirus exposure and HLA in healthy donors. With 60 Vbeta and 13 Jbeta primers, the PCR was carried out. The assay was immunoSEQ multiplex PCR, and TCRdb's table has in-frame clones only and misses some. Of about 170,000 clones listed, over 60% were seen once; the top ten hold more than 0.75%. Specimen: PBMCs. The receptors here all came from a woman aged 45 to 65 in good health and CMV-seropositive.

V usage is TRBV4-3 and J usage is TRBJ2-3, with TRBD2 matching over 11 bases. Germline V gene lookup returns CDR1 LGHNA and CDR2 YSLEER. The ends lost 0 bases at V and 0 bases at J; junction bases unmatched: 11. The CDR3 sequence is 20 residues long. CDR3 sequence (DNA): TGCGCCAGCAGCCAAGATTACCCTGGGACTAGCGGATACAGCACAGATACGCAGTATTTT. Its translation: CASSQDYPGTSGYSTDTQYF.

The rearrangement links TRBV5-1 to TRBJ2-2; possible D gene TRBD2, 6 bases. CDR1 SGHRS and CDR2 YFSETQ come from the germline V gene. The CDR3 totals 16 residues. With 0 bases removed from V and 1 base from J, the gap between germline ends came to 10 bases. The CDR3 nucleotides are TGCGCCAGCAGCTTGGTACTAGCAAAGAACACCGGGGAGCTGTTTTTT. It is translated as CASSLVLAKNTGELFF.

This rearrangement joins TRBV5-1 to TRBJ1-1; D is possibly TRBD1 (5 bases). From germline, CDR1 is SGHRS and CDR2 YFSETQ. Trimming took 6 bases from V and 3 from J, leaving 12 bases between them. CDR3 length: 13 amino acids. CDR3 amino acids: CASTWTTDTEAFF. As DNA, the CDR3 is TGCGCCAGCACGTGGACAACAGACACTGAAGCTTTCTTT. The full variable domain, rest sourced from reference TRBV5-1 and TRBJ1-1, is KAGVTQTPRYLIKTRGQQVTLSCSPISGHRSVSWYQQTPGQGLQFLFEYFSETQRNKGNFPGRFSGRQFSNSRSEMNVSTLELGDSALYLCASTWTTDTEAFFGQGTRLTVV.

J is TRBJ1-2 and V is TRBV6-7, with D tentatively TRBD1 (6 bases). Being an ORF, TRBV6-7 has a function that is uncertain. The CDR3 is made up of 14 amino acids. V lost 2 bases and J lost 8, with 15 bases in between. The CDR3, as DNA: TGTGCCAGCAGTTACCGCCAGGGGTGTGAGGGCTACACCTTC. Translated: CASSYRQGCEGYTF.

The chain combines TRBV5-4 with TRBJ2-7; the D gene is possibly TRBD1 (5 bases). With 1 base removed from V and 2 bases from J, the gap between germline ends came to 10 bases. CDR1 SGHNT and CDR2 YYREEE come from the germline V gene (reference sequence). The CDR3 runs to 14 residues. DNA for the CDR3: TGTGCCAGCAGCTTGATAGGGGTGACCTACGAGCAGTACTTC. It specifies CASSLIGVTYEQYF.

The chain employs TRBV2 and TRBJ2-7; 8 bases align to TRBD1. The CDR3 spans 14 residues. V shed 7 bases and J 1 base; nucleotides not matched to a gene: 6. Per the germline V gene, CDR1 is SNHLY and CDR2 is FYNNEI. Here the CDR3 reads CASIAQGASYEQYF. The CDR3 bases are TGTGCCAGCATTGCGCAGGGGGCGTCCTACGAGCAGTACTTC.

The rearrangement links TRBV27 to TRBJ2-2; D not certain. Germline V gene lookup returns CDR1 MNHEY and CDR2 SMNVEV (reference sequence). The CDR3 has 12 amino acids. Trimming took off 6 bases at V and 7 bases at J, with 9 bases between the two ends. CDR3 loop: CASSGVSGELFF. The CDR3 bases are TGTGCCAGCAGCGGAGTAAGCGGGGAGCTGTTTTTT.

This clone came up once. The gene calls are TRBV5-4 and TRBJ2-3, with 10 bases lining up with TRBD2. The CDR3 runs to 15 residues. After removal of 4 bases from V and 2 bases from J, the junction contained 4 bases not matched to a gene. Germline V gene data show CDR1 as SGHNT and CDR2 as YYREEE (reference sequence). The CDR3 is CASSRTSGFTDTQYF. The CDR3 coding sequence is TGTGCCAGCAGCCGGACTAGCGGCTTCACAGATACGCAGTATTTT.

V usage is TRBV28 and J usage is TRBJ1-1; TRBD1 is a possible D gene (5 bases). The CDR3 consists of 16 residues. Trimming took 5 bases from V and 2 from J, leaving 18 bases between them. Germline CDR1 MDHEN, CDR2 SYDVKM. This CDR3 reads CASSPPPQTVNTEAFF. In nucleotides, the CDR3 is TGTGCCAGCAGTCCCCCCCCTCAGACAGTCAACACTGAAGCTTTCTTT.